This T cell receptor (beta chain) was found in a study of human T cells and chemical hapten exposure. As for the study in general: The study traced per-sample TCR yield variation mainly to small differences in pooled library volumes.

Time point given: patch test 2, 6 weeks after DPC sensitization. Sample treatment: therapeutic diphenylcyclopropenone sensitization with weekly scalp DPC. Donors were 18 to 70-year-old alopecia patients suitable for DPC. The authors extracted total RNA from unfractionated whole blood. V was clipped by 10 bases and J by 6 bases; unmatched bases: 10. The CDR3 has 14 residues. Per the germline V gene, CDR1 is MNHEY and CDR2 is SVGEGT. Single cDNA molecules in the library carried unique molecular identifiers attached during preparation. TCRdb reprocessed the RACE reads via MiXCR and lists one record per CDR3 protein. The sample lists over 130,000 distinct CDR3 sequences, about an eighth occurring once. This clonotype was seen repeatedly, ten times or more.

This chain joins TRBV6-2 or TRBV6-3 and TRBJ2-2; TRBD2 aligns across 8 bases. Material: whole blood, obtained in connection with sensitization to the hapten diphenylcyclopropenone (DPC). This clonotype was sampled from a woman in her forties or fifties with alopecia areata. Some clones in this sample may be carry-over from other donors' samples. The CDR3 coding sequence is TGTGCCACAAAGATAGCGGGGAGCTCCGGGGAGCTGTTTTTT. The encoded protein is CATKIAGSSGELFF.